This T cell receptor (beta chain) originates from a study of regulatory T cells in long-lasting Graves disease. Study-wide context: The term persistent Graves' disease signified upward of 5 years on antithyroid drugs with positive TSH receptor antibodies. General observations from the study: Persistent Graves' disease cases displayed lower TCR diversity than newly diagnosed ones.

This sample's time point: persistent/refractory GD, antithyroid drugs over 5 years with positive TRAb. PBMC RNA served as the TCR library source. This clonotype showed up just a few times. Its specificity is not known. Through Arm-PCR of CDR3 regions and iRepertoire HTBI primers, TCR beta libraries were built. TCRdb processed the multiplex PCR reads anew with MiXCR; each CDR3 protein has one entry. The sample records approximately 500,000 distinct CDR3 sequences, about 22% being singletons. The TCR originated in a female donor with Graves disease. Sequencing was performed on peripheral blood mononuclear cells (PBMCs), taken when the disease was refractory, from a patient treated with antithyroid drugs.

The CDR3 coding sequence is TGCAGTGCTAGGCCTCTGTGGGACGAAGAGACCCAGTACTTC. It specifies CSARPLWDEETQYF. This sequence joins TRBV20-1 and TRBJ2-5; D tentatively fits TRBD1 or TRBD2 (5 bases each). The germline V gene has CDR1 DFQATT and CDR2 SNEGSKA (reference sequence). The germline V and J ends were trimmed by 3 bases and 3 bases, with 14 bases remaining between them. The length of the CDR3 is 14 residues.